The 26 T cell receptor beta chains reported below all come from one sample, sequenced in a study of T cell responses to AZD1222 COVID-19 vaccine. This table comes from immunoSEQ multiplex PCR, and its TCRdb copy is limited to in-frame clones, with some not included. The data hold roughly 150,000 clones, with 90% observed a single time. The sample consisted of peripheral blood, taken on day 0 of AZD1222 vaccination. The origin of the receptors is an adult in good health.

The rearrangement joins TRBV6-1 to TRBJ1-1; no clear D. Trimming stripped 3 bases from V and 6 bases from J, with 14 bases between. The CDR3 extends over 14 amino acids. Germline CDR1 MNHNS, CDR2 SASEGT. CDR3 in DNA: TGTGCCAGCAGTGAGCGGAGGGCTATGTCTGAAGCTTTCTTT. Its protein is CASSERRAMSEAFF.

The chain has TRBV7-9 and TRBJ2-7; D could derive from TRBD1 or TRBD2 (5 bases each). CDR3 length: 13 residues. Germline V gives CDR1 SEHNR, CDR2 FQNEAQ (reference sequence). V was trimmed by 0 bases and J by 4 bases, leaving 7 bases between them. CDR3 sequence reads: CASSLAGEYEQYF. DNA of the CDR3: TGTGCCAGCAGCTTAGCAGGGGAGTACGAGCAGTACTTC.

The CDR3 spells CASSISGYGNQPQHF. CDR3 nucleotides: TGTGCCAGTAGTATCTCAGGGTACGGCAATCAGCCCCAGCATTTT. V is TRBV19 and J is TRBJ1-5; D perhaps matches TRBD1 (5 bases). Germline V CDR1 and CDR2: LNHDA, SQIVND (reference sequence). This CDR3 comprises 15 residues. V was clipped by 3 bases and J by 2 bases, with 11 bases between them. Full variable domain (missing parts from reference TRBV19 and TRBJ1-5): DGGITQSPKYLFRKEGQNVTLSCEQNLNHDAMYWYRQDPGQGLRLIYYSQIVNDFQKGDIAEGYSVSREKKESFPLTVTSAQKNPTAFYLCASSISGYGNQPQHFGDGTRLSIL.

The chain carries TRBV6-5 and TRBJ2-5, with TRBD2 identical over 9 bases. J lost 2 bases, V lost 4 bases, and 8 bases had no gene match. This CDR3 spans 16 amino acids. Looked up from germline, CDR1 is MNHEY and CDR2 is SVGAGI. The CDR3 sequence is CASSSTAGGPQETQYF. The CDR3 DNA reads as TGTGCCAGCAGTTCAACAGCGGGAGGACCACAAGAGACCCAGTACTTC.

In this sample, this clone turned up a few times. V and J are TRBV5-8 and TRBJ1-3, with TRBD1 matching over 7 bases. Per the germline V gene, CDR1 is SGHTS and CDR2 is YDEGEE. The CDR3 is 17 residues long. With V trimmed by 4 bases and J by 0 bases, 10 bases remained unmatched. The CDR3 here is CASSRPTGTDSGNTIYF. The CDR3 DNA sequence: TGTGCCAGCAGCCGCCCTACCGGGACAGACTCTGGAAACACCATATATTTT.

The rearrangement links TRBV9 to TRBJ1-1; D is possibly TRBD1 (5 bases). Germline values: CDR1 SGDLS, CDR2 YYNGEE. CDR3 size: 15 residues. V lost 4 bases, J lost 11 bases, and 24 bases lay in between. CDR3 amino acids: CASSPGTSPSWLAFF. Here the CDR3 DNA reads TGTGCCAGCAGCCCCGGGACCTCCCCCAGTTGGCTTGCTTTCTTT.

This clone was found a few times. The gene calls are TRBV7-2 and TRBJ1-6; D ambiguous. The V end lost 1 base, the J end lost 11 bases, and 9 bases lay between the germline ends. CDR3 length: 13 residues. Germline lookup yields CDR1 SGHTA and CDR2 FQGNSA. CDR3 coding DNA: TGTGCCAGCAGCTTAGTAGGTGGGGCACCCCTCCACTTT. This translates into CASSLVGGAPLHF.

The genes are TRBV7-2 and TRBJ2-7; perhaps TRBD2 as D (6 bases). Germline CDR1 and CDR2: SGHTA and FQGNSA. CDR3 length: 16 amino acids. The V gene lost 2 bases and the J gene lost 0 bases, with 14 bases spanning the gap. The CDR3 protein is CASSLRAGLTSYEQYF. The CDR3 bases are TGTGCCAGCAGCTTAAGGGCGGGACTGACCTCCTACGAGCAGTACTTC. The entire variable domain, with the rest obtained from reference TRBV7-2 and TRBJ2-7, is as follows: GAGVSQSPSNKVTEKGKDVELRCDPISGHTALYWYRQSLGQGLEFLIYFQGNSAPDKSGLPSDRFSAERTGGSVSTLTIQRTQQEDSAVYLCASSLRAGLTSYEQYFGPGTRLTVT.

As DNA, the CDR3 is TGTGCCAGCAGTCCGCGGGAGGGAATTTACAATGAGCAGTTCTTC. Its translation is CASSPREGIYNEQFF. The J gene is TRBJ2-1, the V gene TRBV27, with 9 bases matching TRBD2. The V gene's germline CDR1 is MNHEY and CDR2 SMNVEV (reference sequence). Unmatched junction bases numbered 6, after V lost 5 bases and J lost 4 bases. This CDR3 has 15 residues.

The chain couples TRBV6-2 or TRBV6-3 to TRBJ2-5, with D possibly called TRBD1 or TRBD2 (5 bases each). V lost 5 bases, J lost 2 bases, and 15 bases lay in between. The CDR3 covers 15 residues. CDR1 MNHEY and CDR2 SVGEGT come from the germline V gene. The CDR3 nucleotides are TGTGCCAGCAGTCCAACCTCGGGGCGGCAAGAGACCCAGTACTTC. This sequence encodes CASSPTSGRQETQYF.

V is TRBV7-3 and J is TRBJ2-6; D not resolved. The CDR3 has 19 amino acids. CDR1 and CDR2 from the germline V gene are SGHTA and FQGTGA. V dropped 0 bases and J dropped 0 bases, with 15 bases sitting between them. DNA of the CDR3: TGTGCCAGCAGCTTAACTTCCCCGGGCCAATCCTCTGGGGCCAACGTCCTGACTTTC. It specifies CASSLTSPGQSSGANVLTF.

The sample holds one count of this clone. This CDR3 is missing its conserved last phenylalanine or tryptophan, likely due to a read error. The DNA is omitted, as the CDR3 cannot be located on it reliably, and the CDR3 follows TCRdb's listing. The V and J genes are TRBV21-1 and TRBJ1-2. TRBV21-1 constitutes a pseudogene. The CDR3 has 11 amino acids, counting both end residues. The CDR3 loop is CASSKYRSGAG.

The chain employs TRBV9 and TRBJ1-3; TRBD1 might be the D (5 bases). The CDR3 is made up of 16 amino acids. V lost 1 base and J 0 bases, leaving 11 bases between the germline ends. Germline CDR1 SGDLS, CDR2 YYNGEE. The CDR3 region has the DNA TGTGCCAGCAGCGTAATAGGGGACTACTCTGGAAACACCATATATTTT. Translation gives CASSVIGDYSGNTIYF.

The chain is built from TRBV28 and TRBJ1-2; no clear D. The V gene's germline CDR1 is MDHEN and CDR2 SYDVKM. V was trimmed by 7 bases and J by 0 bases, leaving 12 bases between them. CDR3 size: 14 residues. The CDR3 is CASNRAESNYGYTF. CDR3 in DNA: TGTGCCAGCAATAGGGCAGAGTCTAACTATGGCTACACCTTC.

The chain uses TRBV3-1 (or the pseudogene TRBV3-2) and TRBJ2-3; D remains unclear. Germline CDR1 is LGHDT and CDR2 is YNNKEL (reference sequence). V lost 8 bases, J lost 0 bases, and 9 bases lay in between. The CDR3 length is 13 residues. CDR3 in DNA: TGTGCCAGCGGAGCCCTCAGCACAGATACGCAGTATTTT. As protein: CASGALSTDTQYF.

The rearrangement joins TRBV19 to TRBJ1-1; a possible D gene is TRBD1 (6 bases). This CDR3 region has 13 residues. With 6 bases removed from V and 8 bases from J, the gap between germline ends came to 16 bases. Germline CDR1 is LNHDA and CDR2 is SQIVND (reference sequence). DNA for the CDR3: TGTGCCAGTAGCTCCCGGGGAGGGGGAGAAGCTTTCTTT. Amino acids: CASSSRGGGEAFF.

This chain links TRBV4-2 with TRBJ2-2; 8 bases are shared with TRBD1. There are 18 residues in the CDR3. From germline, CDR1 is LGHNA and CDR2 YNFKEQ. V was clipped by 0 bases and J by 2 bases; unmatched bases: 8. The CDR3 sequence: CASSQEAMTGVNTGELFF. For the CDR3, the DNA is TGTGCCAGCAGCCAAGAAGCAATGACAGGGGTCAACACCGGGGAGCTGTTTTTT.

This clone came up a few times. The DNA of the CDR3 is TGTGCCAGCAGTTTACCGCCGACAGGGACCCGGAAGGGTGAAGCTTTCTTT. This translates into CASSLPPTGTRKGEAFF. The chain combines TRBV27 with TRBJ1-1; 7 bases match TRBD1. The J segment lost 7 bases and the V segment lost 2 bases, leaving 16 bases of the junction unmatched. Germline lookup yields CDR1 MNHEY and CDR2 SMNVEV (reference sequence). The CDR3 sequence is 17 residues long.

The J gene is TRBJ2-4, the V gene TRBV7-9; 8 nucleotides agree with TRBD1. Per the germline V gene, CDR1 is SEHNR and CDR2 is FQNEAQ (reference sequence). This CDR3 spans 16 amino acids. The trim removed 1 base at V and 8 bases at J, leaving 10 bases unmatched. The CDR3 DNA reads TGTGCCAGCAGCTTAGTGTTGGCCACAGGGGGGCACATTCAGTACTTC. It encodes CASSLVLATGGHIQYF.

J is TRBJ1-1 and V is TRBV6-5, with a weak D call TRBD1 (6 bases). Trimming left V 4 bases short and J 3 bases short, with 12 bases between. Germline loops: CDR1 MNHEY, CDR2 SVGAGI. This CDR3 has 14 residues. CDR3 bases: TGTGCCAGCAGTTCCTCCGGGACATACACTGAAGCTTTCTTT. Translated, it gives CASSSSGTYTEAFF.

The V gene is TRBV28, the J gene TRBJ1-5; D is ambiguous. Trimming took 2 bases from V and 6 from J, leaving 2 bases between them. Germline V gene data show CDR1 as MDHEN and CDR2 as SYDVKM. The CDR3 runs to 11 residues. The CDR3 sequence: CASSLGQPQHF. The CDR3 bases are TGTGCCAGCAGTTTAGGTCAGCCCCAGCATTTT.

This clone turned up a few times. J is TRBJ1-1 and V is TRBV27; D uncertain. The CDR3 consists of 11 residues. Trimming removed 6 bases at V and 3 bases at J, with 5 bases between. The germline CDR1 and CDR2 sequences are MNHEY and SMNVEV (reference sequence). The CDR3 here is CASREHTEAFF. As DNA, the CDR3 is TGTGCCAGCAGGGAGCACACTGAAGCTTTCTTT.

The chain carries TRBV7-8 and TRBJ2-1; 10 positions agree with TRBD2. With V trimmed by 2 bases and J by 3 bases, 10 bases remained unmatched. Germline-derived CDR1 and CDR2 are SGHVS and FQNEAQ. The CDR3 is 18 amino acids. The DNA of the CDR3 is TGTGCCAGCAGCTTACCCGCTAGCGGGAGTTCTGACTACAATGAGCAGTTCTTC. Amino acid sequence: CASSLPASGSSDYNEQFF.

The genes are TRBV10-3 and TRBJ2-2; tentatively, D is TRBD2 (5 bases). The CDR3 is 17 amino acids. V shed 2 bases and J shed 4 bases, with 17 bases lying between them. The germline CDR1 and CDR2 sequences are ENHRY and SYGVKD. The CDR3 loop is CAISEPRGVPSTGELFF. The CDR3 region has the DNA TGTGCCATCAGTGAGCCACGGGGAGTCCCGAGCACCGGGGAGCTGTTTTTT.

The chain recombines TRBV6-4 with TRBJ2-3; 10 bases fit TRBD2. Germline V gene sequence: CDR1 MRHNA, CDR2 SNTAGT. V dropped 6 bases and J dropped 2; count of bases not matched to a gene: 5. The CDR3 is 15 residues long. The chain's CDR3 is CASRKAGGDTDTQYF. Here the CDR3 DNA reads TGTGCCAGCAGGAAAGCGGGAGGGGACACAGATACGCAGTATTTT.

V is TRBV28 and J is TRBJ2-1; D is ambiguous. This CDR3 has 12 amino acids. The V gene's germline CDR1 is MDHEN and CDR2 SYDVKM. V lost 7 bases and J 4 bases, leaving 8 bases between the germline ends. The CDR3 DNA is TGTGCCAGCACAACGAGATACAATGAGCAGTTCTTC. Translation gives CASTTRYNEQFF.